This TCR beta chain is drawn from a study of CD4+ T cells in melanoma. Study-wide points: In melanoma, neoantigen-specific CD4+ T cells reportedly differed in differentiation state.

Sequencing used immunoSEQ multiplex PCR; TCRdb keeps in-frame clones, though not all of them. Of over 100,000 clones in the sample, about 90% are singletons; the top ten hold roughly 3.1%. The CDR3 has 14 residues. Per the germline V gene, CDR1 is MNHNY and CDR2 is SVGAGI (reference sequence). Trimming removed 6 bases from V and 4 bases from J, with 13 bases in between. In the case of this clone: Antigen: not known.

The sequenced sample consisted of peripheral blood. The receptor's source is a human donor with melanoma. This chain links TRBV6-6 with TRBJ1-3; the D is unclear. The CDR3 protein is CASSLVGSGNTIYF. As DNA, the CDR3 is TGTGCCAGCAGCCTGGTTGGGTCAGGAAACACCATATATTTT.